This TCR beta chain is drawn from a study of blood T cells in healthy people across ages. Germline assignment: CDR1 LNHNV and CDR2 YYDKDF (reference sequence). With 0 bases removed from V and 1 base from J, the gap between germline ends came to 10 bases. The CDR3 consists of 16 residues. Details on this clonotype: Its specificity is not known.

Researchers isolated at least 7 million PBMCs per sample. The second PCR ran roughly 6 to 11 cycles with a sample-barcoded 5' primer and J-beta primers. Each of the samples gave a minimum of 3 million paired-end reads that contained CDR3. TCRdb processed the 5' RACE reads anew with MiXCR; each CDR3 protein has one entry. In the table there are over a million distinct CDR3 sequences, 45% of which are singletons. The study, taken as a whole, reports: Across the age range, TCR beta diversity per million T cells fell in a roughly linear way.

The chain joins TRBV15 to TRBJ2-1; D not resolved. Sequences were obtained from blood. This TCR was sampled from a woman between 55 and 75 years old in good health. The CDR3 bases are TGTGCCACCAGCAGAGATCTAGTATCGTCCTACAATGAGCAGTTCTTC. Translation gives CATSRDLVSSYNEQFF.